This TCR beta chain comes out of a study of cytomegalovirus exposure and HLA in healthy donors. Study-wide findings and caveats: The authors later found TCR association rates varying by HLA locus, with DRB1 most and HLA-C fewest. Most of the CMV-associated TCR beta chains (in a later analysis) appeared to be HLA-restricted.

The PCR used 60 Vbeta and 13 Jbeta primers. The data were produced by immunoSEQ multiplex PCR, yet TCRdb's version contains in-frame clones alone and is incomplete. The profile shows 200,000 to 250,000 clones, 70% of them singletons. V was clipped by 6 bases and J by 6 bases, with 18 bases between them. CDR1 and CDR2 (germline): LNHDA, SQIVND (reference sequence). This CDR3 is built from 15 residues. This clone was counted between two and nine times. The antigen remains undetermined. The receptor was derived from a middle-aged man in good health and CMV-seropositive. What was sequenced was PBMCs. The V call is TRBV19, the J call TRBJ1-5; D is possibly TRBD1 (5 bases). The DNA for the CDR3 is TGTGCCAGTAGGACAGCAGGGTTTGAAGGTCAGCCCCAGCATTTT. Translation gives CASRTAGFEGQPQHF.